This T cell receptor beta chain was obtained from a study of OX40 agonist ivuxolimab in advanced cancers. Overall study context: In this cohort, patients received ivuxolimab, an agonistic anti-OX40 (CD134) antibody.

Study-level findings and limits: On average, CD8+ T cells showed a greater number of expanded clones than CD4+.

This clone came up once. Its antigen remains unknown. TCRdb keeps only in-frame clones here, not all; method: immunoSEQ multiplex PCR. The sample yields over 70,000 clones, about 84% seen once. This CDR3 is 13 amino acids long. Germline values: CDR1 SGHDT, CDR2 YYEEEE. V was cut by 3 bases and J by 8 bases, with 14 bases left in between. The sequencing used CD4+ or CD8+ T cells sorted from blood, collected in a trial of the OX40 agonist ivuxolimab. This TCR derives from an adult with an advanced solid tumor such as melanoma, head and neck, liver or kidney cancer. The V and J genes are TRBV5-6 and TRBJ1-2; maybe TRBD1 (6 bases). The CDR3 DNA reads as TGTGCCAGCAGCTATGTCAGGGGAGAGGGCTACACCTTC. Translation: CASSYVRGEGYTF. The variable domain in full, completed from reference TRBV5-6 and TRBJ1-2, reads DAGVTQSPTHLIKTRGQQVTLRCSPKSGHDTVSWYQQALGQGPQFIFQYYEEEERQRGNFPDRFSGHQFPNYSSELNVNALLLGDSALYLCASSYVRGEGYTFGSGTRLTVV.